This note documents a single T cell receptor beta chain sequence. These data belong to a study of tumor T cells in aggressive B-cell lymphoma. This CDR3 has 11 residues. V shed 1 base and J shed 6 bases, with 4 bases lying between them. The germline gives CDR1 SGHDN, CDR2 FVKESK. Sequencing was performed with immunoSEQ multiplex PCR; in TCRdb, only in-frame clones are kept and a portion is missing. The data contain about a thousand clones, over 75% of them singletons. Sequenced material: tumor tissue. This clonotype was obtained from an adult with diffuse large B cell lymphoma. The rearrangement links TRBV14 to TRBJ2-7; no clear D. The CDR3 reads CASSQGPEQYF. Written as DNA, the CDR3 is TGTGCCAGCAGCCAAGGGCCCGAGCAGTACTTC.